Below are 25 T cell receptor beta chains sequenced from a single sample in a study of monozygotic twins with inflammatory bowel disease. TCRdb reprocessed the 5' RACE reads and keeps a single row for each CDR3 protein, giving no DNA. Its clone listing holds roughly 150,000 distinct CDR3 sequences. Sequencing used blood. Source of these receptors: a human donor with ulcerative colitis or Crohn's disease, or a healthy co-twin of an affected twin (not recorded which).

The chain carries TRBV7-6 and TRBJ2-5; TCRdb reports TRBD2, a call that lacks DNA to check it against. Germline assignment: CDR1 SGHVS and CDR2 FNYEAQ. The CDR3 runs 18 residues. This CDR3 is CASSLALGFLATQETQYF.

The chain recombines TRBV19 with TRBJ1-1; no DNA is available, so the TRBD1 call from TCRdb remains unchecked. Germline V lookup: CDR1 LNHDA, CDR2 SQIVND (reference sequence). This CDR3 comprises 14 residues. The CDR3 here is CASSSGQLNTEAFF.

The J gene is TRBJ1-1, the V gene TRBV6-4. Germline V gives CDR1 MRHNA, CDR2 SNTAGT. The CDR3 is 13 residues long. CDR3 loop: CASRAQLNTEAFF.

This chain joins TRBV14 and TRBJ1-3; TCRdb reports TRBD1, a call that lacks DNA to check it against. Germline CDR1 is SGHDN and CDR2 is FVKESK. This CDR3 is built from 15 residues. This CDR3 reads CASSQVGARGNTIYF.

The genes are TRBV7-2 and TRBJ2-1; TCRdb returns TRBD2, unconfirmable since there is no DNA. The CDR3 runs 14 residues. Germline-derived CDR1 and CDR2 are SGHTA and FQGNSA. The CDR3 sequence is CASSLELAPNEQFF.

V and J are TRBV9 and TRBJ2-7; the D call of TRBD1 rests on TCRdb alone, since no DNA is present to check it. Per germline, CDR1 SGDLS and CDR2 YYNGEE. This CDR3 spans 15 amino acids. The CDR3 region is CASSSTGGGAREQYF.

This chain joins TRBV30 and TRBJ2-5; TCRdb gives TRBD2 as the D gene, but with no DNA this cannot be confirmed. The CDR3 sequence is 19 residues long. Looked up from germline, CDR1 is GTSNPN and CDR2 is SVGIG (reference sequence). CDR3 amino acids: CALTTGLSSGRGDGETQYF. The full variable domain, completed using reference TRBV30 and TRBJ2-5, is SQTIHQWPATLVQPVGSPLSLECTVEGTSNPNLYWYRQAAGRGLQLLFYSVGIGQISSEVPQNLSASRPQDRQFILSSKKLLLSDSGFYLCALTTGLSSGRGDGETQYFGPGTRLLVL.

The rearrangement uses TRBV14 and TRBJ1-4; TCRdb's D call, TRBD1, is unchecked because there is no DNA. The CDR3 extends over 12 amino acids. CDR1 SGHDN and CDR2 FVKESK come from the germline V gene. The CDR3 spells CASSLGPKELFF.

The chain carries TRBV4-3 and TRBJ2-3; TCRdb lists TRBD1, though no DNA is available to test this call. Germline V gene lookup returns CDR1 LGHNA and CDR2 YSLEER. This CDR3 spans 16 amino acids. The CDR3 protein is CASSQDHRTPTDTQYF.

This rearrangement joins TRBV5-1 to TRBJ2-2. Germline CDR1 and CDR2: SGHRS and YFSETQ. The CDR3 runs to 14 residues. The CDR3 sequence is CASSLATGTGELFF.

CDR3 loop: CASSYQLAGFPMYEQYF. The rearrangement uses TRBV6-5 and TRBJ2-7; the D gene TCRdb calls, TRBD2, cannot be checked with no DNA. CDR3 size: 17 residues. Germline V gene data show CDR1 as MNHEY and CDR2 as SVGAGI.

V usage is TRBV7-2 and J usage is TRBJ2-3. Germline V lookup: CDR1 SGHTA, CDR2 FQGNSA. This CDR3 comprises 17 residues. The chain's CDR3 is CASSLAFDASVGDTQYF.

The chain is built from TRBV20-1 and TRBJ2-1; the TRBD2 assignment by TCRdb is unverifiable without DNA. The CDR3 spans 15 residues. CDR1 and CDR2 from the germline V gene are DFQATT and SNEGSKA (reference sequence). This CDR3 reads CSASASGIVIREQFF.

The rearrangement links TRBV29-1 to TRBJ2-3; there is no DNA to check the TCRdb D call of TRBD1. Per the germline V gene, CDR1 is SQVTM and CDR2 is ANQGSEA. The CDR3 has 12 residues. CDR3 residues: CSVETGGDTQYF.

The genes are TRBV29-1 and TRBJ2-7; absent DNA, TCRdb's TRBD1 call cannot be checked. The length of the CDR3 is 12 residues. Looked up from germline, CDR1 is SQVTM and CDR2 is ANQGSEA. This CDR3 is CSVDRGPDEQYF.

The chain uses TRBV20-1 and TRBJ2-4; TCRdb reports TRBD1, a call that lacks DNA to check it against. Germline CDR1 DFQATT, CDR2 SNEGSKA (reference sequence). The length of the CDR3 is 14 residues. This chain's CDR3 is CSARGADAKNIQYF.

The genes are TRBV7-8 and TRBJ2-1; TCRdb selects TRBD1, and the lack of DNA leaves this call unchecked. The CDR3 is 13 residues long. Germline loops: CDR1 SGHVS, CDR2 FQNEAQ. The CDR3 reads CASSFSQGNEQFF.

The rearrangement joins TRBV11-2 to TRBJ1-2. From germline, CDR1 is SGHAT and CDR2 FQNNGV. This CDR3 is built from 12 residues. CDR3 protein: CASSLTGYGYTF.

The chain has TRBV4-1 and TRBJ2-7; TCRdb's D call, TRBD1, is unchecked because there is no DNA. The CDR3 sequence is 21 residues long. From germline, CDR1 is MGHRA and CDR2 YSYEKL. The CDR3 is CASSQAYITGTGSISSYEQYF.

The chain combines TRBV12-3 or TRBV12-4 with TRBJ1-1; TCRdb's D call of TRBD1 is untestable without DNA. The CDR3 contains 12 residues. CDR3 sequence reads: CASSDRAREAFF.

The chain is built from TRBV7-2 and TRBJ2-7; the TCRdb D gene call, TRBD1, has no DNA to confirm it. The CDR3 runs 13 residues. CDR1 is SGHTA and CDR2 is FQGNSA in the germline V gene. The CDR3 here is CASSSGQIYEQYF.

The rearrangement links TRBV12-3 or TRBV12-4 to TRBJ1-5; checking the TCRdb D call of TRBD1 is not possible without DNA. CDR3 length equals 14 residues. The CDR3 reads CASSLDRRVQPQHF.

The CDR3 here is CASSQGLAGAPQTQYF. The chain recombines TRBV4-3 with TRBJ2-5; checking the TCRdb D call of TRBD2 is not possible without DNA. CDR1 is LGHNA and CDR2 is YSLEER in the germline V gene. The CDR3 is made up of 16 amino acids.

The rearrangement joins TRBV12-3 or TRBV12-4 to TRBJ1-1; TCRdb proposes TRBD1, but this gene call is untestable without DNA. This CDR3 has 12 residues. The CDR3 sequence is CASSKDSTFAFF.

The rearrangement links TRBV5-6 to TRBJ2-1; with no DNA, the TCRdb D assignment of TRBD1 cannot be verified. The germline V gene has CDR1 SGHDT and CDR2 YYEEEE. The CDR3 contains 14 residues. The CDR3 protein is CASSPGTAYNEQFF.